This T cell receptor beta chain was recorded in a study of vaccination and CD4 T cells after COVID-19. The V gene lost 5 bases and the J gene lost 5 bases, with 12 bases spanning the gap. The CDR3 spans 13 residues. Looked up from germline, CDR1 is MNHEY and CDR2 is SMNVEV (reference sequence). The Oncomine TCR Beta short-read assay generated sequence data from the DNA of cultured CD4+ T cells. From the PCR reads, TCRdb called clonotypes with MiXCR, one entry per CDR3 protein. The sample lists 5,000 or so distinct CDR3 sequences, around two fifths occurring once. In the case of this clonotype: Its target is not known.

The treatment here: approximately nine-day PBMC culture with coronavirus spike peptide pools or control peptides (ViraFEST assay). CD4+ T cells that came from the unexposed donor were collected before the COVID-19 pandemic (2011-2018). The V call is TRBV27, the J call TRBJ1-1; tentatively, D is TRBD1 (5 bases). The TCR originated in a human donor in good health. Sequencing input: CD4+ T cells from blood, cultured in vitro. The CDR3 loop reads CASSPGRGTEAFF. The CDR3, as DNA: TGTGCCAGCAGTCCGGGGAGGGGTACTGAAGCTTTCTTT.